Listed below are T cell receptor beta chains from one sample, sequenced in a study of T cell responses to AZD1222 COVID-19 vaccine. Sequenced by immunoSEQ multiplex PCR; TCRdb stores in-frame clones only, minus some. Among approximately 110,000 clones listed, over 75% were seen once. Material: peripheral blood, obtained 28 days after the second AZD1222 dose. The receptors stem from an adult who received the AZD1222 COVID-19 vaccine. CDR3s leave out the opening cysteine and the closing phenylalanine or tryptophan. The order of the fields is D gene, V gene, J gene, CDR3 protein. A D gene is named only where the DNA matches it firmly.

TRBD2	TRBV7-3	TRBJ2-7	ASSPDSGSKSYEQY
-	TRBV24-1	TRBJ2-2	ATRRGGTGELF
TRBD1	TRBV19	TRBJ1-4	ASSLQGAANEKLF
-	TRBV7-6	TRBJ1-5	ASSLGGQPNQPQH
-	TRBV28	TRBJ2-2	ASSYTKNTGELF
TRBD2	TRBV5-5	TRBJ2-1	ASSLRTSGSANNEQF
-	TRBV11-3	TRBJ2-5	ASSRRPQETQY
-	TRBV11-2	TRBJ2-7	ASSPSKVGVEQY
TRBD2	TRBV6-5	TRBJ2-1	ASSYPAGEAYNEQF
TRBD2	TRBV7-2	TRBJ2-1	ASSRAAGVSYEQF
-	TRBV24-1	TRBJ2-2	ATSAGQDTGELF
TRBD1	TRBV7-2	TRBJ1-5	ASSLNSGGLQPQH
TRBD1	TRBV6-5	TRBJ2-5	ASSYNRGEETQY
-	TRBV5-1	TRBJ1-3	ASTPGGSTGNTIY
-	TRBV28	TRBJ2-3	ASSLRGWATQY
TRBD2	TRBV7-9	TRBJ2-3	ASSVLAGGEDTQY
TRBD2	TRBV6-4	TRBJ2-6	ASSPGTGEGANVLT
-	TRBV29-1	TRBJ1-2	SVDGDISNYGYT
-	TRBV30	TRBJ2-3	AWSVRGIPYTQY
-	TRBV4-2	TRBJ1-2	ASSQETGYYGYT
-	TRBV4-3	TRBJ2-2	ASSQATNGELF
-	TRBV7-9	TRBJ2-7	ASTPTNYEQY
-	TRBV7-2	TRBJ2-7	ASSLSGSGYEQY
-	TRBV4-3	TRBJ2-3	ASGEGVGTDTQY
-	TRBV7-3	TRBJ2-3	ASSPTSSTDTQY
-	TRBV27	TRBJ1-1	ASSLGGSQEAF
-	TRBV4-2	TRBJ1-2	ASSLKPIGTVRGYT